This T cell receptor (beta chain) was sequenced during a study of T cells in Graves' hyperthyroidism and ophthalmopathy. It was RNA transcripts that yielded the amplified TCR beta CDR3 regions. An initial round of RT-PCR targeting the TCR CDR3 relied on the HTBI primer set. TCRdb reanalysed the multiplex PCR reads using MiXCR and keeps one entry per CDR3 protein. The table records about 250,000 distinct CDR3 sequences, 12% to 15% of them present only once. Study-wide findings and caveats: Onset of ophthalmopathy came a median about 6.5 months after the model predicted it. Appearing also in blood were most of the thyroid clonotypes expanded above 0.001.

This clonotype occurred a few times. What it binds is not known. The specimen was blood. This receptor was identified in a woman aged 45-59 years with Graves' hyperthyroidism that later progressed to Graves' ophthalmopathy.

The CDR3 region has the DNA TGTGCCAGCAGCCAAGCCCGACAGGGTCGGGAGACCCAGTACTTC. Translated: CASSQARQGRETQYF. V and J are TRBV3-1 and TRBJ2-5, with 7 bases that match TRBD1. The CDR3 is 15 residues long. CDR1 is LGHDT and CDR2 is YNNKEL in the germline V gene (reference sequence). V gave up 1 base and J gave up 5 bases; unmatched junction bases: 7.